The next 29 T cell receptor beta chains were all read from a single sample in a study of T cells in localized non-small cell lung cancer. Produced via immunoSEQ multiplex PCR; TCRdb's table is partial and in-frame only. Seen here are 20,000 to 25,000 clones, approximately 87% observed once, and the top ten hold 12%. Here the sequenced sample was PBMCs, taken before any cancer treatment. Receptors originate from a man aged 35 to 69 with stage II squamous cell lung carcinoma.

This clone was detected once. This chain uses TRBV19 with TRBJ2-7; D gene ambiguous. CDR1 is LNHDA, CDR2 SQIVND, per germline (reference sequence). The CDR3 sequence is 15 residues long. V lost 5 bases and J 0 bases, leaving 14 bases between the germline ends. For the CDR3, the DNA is TGTGCCAGTAGTCCTACAGCCCCTCTCTCCTACGAGCAGTACTTC. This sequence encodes CASSPTAPLSYEQYF.

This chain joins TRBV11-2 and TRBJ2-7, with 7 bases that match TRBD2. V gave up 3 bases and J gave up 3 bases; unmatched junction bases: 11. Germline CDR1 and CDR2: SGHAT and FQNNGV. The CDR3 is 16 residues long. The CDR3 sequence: CASSFGSRGRVYEQYF. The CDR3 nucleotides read TGTGCCAGCAGCTTTGGCTCGCGGGGGAGAGTCTACGAGCAGTACTTC.

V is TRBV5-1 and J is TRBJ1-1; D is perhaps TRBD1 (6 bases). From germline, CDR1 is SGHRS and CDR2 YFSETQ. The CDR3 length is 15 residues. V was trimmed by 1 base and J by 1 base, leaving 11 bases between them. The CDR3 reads CASSLNLQGNTEAFF. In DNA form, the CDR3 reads TGCGCCAGCAGCTTGAATCTACAGGGGAACACTGAAGCTTTCTTT.

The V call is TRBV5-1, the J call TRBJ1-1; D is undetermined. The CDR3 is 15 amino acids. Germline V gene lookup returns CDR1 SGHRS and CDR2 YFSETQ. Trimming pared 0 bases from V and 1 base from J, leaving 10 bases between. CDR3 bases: TGCGCCAGCAGCTTGGGGGTGGGATGGAACACTGAAGCTTTCTTT. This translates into CASSLGVGWNTEAFF. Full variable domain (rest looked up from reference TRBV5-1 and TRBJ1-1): KAGVTQTPRYLIKTRGQQVTLSCSPISGHRSVSWYQQTPGQGLQFLFEYFSETQRNKGNFPGRFSGRQFSNSRSEMNVSTLELGDSALYLCASSLGVGWNTEAFFGQGTRLTVV.

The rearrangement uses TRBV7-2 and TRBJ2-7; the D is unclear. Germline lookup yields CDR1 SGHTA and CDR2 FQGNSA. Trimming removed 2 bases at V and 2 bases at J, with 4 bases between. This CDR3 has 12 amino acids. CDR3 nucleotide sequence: TGTGCCAGCAGCTTACCGGCCTACGAGCAGTACTTC. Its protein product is CASSLPAYEQYF.

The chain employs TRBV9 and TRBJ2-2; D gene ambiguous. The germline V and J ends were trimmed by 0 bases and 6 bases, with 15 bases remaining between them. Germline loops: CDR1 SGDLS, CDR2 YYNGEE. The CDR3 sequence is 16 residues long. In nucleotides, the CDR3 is TGTGCCAGCAGCGTAGACCATACCAATACCCCCGGGGAGCTGTTTTTT. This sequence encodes CASSVDHTNTPGELFF.

CDR3 nucleotide sequence: TGCGCCAGCAGCCGACAGGAAGGTTACTATGGCTACACCTTC. As protein: CASSRQEGYYGYTF. The V gene is TRBV4-1, the J gene TRBJ1-2, with D perhaps matching TRBD1 (6 bases). Germline loops: CDR1 MGHRA, CDR2 YSYEKL. V was shortened by 4 bases and J by 3 bases, with 12 bases between the two germline ends. The CDR3 loop spans 14 amino acids.

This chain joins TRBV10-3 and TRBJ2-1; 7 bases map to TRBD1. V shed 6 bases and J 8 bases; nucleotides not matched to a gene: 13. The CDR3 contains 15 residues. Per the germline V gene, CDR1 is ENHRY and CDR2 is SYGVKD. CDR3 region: CAISATGAESDEQFF. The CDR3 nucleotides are TGTGCCATCAGCGCTACAGGGGCGGAATCCGATGAGCAGTTCTTC.

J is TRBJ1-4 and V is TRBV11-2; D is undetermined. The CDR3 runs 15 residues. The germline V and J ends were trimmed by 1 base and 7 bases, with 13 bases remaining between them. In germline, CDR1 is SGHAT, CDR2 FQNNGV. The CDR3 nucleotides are TGTGCCAGCAGCTTAGGATCGCAAGTCGGTGAAAAACTGTTTTTT. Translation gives CASSLGSQVGEKLFF.

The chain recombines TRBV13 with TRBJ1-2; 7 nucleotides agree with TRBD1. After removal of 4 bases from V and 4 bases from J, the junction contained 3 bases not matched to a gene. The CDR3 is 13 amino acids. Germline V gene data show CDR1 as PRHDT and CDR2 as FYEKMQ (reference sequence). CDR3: CASSSGQPYGYTF. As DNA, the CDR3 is TGTGCCAGCAGCTCGGGACAGCCCTATGGCTACACCTTC.

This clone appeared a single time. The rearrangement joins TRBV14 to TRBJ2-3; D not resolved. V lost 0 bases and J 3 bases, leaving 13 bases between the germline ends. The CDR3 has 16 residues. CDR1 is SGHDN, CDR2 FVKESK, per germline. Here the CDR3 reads CASSQDAALGTDTQYF. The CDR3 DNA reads TGTGCCAGCAGCCAAGACGCGGCCTTAGGGACAGATACGCAGTATTTT.

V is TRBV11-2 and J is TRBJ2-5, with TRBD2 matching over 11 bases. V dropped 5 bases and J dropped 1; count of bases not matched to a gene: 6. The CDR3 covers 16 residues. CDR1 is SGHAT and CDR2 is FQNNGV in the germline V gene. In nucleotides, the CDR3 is TGTGCCAGCAGCCTAACTAGCGGGAGCCCCCAAGAGACCCAGTACTTC. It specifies CASSLTSGSPQETQYF. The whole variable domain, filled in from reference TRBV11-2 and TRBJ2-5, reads EAGVAQSPRYKIIEKRQSVAFWCNPISGHATLYWYQQILGQGPKLLIQFQNNGVVDDSQLPKDRFSAERLKGVDSTLKIQPAKLEDSAVYLCASSLTSGSPQETQYFGPGTRLLVL.

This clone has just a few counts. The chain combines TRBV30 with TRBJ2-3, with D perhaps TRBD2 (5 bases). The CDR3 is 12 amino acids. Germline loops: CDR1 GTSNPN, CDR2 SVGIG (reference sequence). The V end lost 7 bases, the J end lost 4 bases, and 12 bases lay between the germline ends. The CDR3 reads CASGDGADTQYF. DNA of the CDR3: TGTGCCTCCGGGGATGGGGCAGATACGCAGTATTTT.

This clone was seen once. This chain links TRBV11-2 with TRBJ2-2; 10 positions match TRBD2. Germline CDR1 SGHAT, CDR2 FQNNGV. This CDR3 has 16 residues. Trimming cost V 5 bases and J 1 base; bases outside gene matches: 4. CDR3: CASSPLAGGNTGELFF. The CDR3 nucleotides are TGTGCCAGCAGCCCGTTAGCGGGAGGGAACACCGGGGAGCTGTTTTTT.

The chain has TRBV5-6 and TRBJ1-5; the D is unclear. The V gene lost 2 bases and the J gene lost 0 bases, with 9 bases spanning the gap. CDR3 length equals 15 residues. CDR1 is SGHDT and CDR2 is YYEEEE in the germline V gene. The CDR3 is CASSLFGVSNQPQHF. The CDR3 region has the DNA TGTGCCAGCAGCTTATTCGGAGTTAGCAATCAGCCCCAGCATTTT.

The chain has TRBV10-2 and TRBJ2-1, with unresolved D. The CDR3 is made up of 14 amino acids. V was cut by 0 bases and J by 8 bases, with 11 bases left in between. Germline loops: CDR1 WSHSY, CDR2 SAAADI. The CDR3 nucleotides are TGCGCCAGCAGTGAGTCTCACGGCAGGCATGAGCAGTTCTTC. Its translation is CASSESHGRHEQFF.

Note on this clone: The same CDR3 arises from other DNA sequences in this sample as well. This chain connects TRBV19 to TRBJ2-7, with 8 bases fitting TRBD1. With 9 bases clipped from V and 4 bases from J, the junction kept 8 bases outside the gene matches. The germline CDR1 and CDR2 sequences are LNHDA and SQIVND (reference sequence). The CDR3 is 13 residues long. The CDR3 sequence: CASSPHRGYEQYF. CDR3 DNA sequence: TGTGCCAGCAGTCCCCACAGGGGGTACGAGCAGTACTTC.

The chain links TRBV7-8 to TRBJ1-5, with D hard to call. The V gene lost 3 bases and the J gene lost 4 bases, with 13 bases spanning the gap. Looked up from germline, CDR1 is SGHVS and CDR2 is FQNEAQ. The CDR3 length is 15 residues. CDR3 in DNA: TGTGCCAGCAGCTTGGTGAACGGAGTTAATCAGCCCCAGCATTTT. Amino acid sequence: CASSLVNGVNQPQHF.

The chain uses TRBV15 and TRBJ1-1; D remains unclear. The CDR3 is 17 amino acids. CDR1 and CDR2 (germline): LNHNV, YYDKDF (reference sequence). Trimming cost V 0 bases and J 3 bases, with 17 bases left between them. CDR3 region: CATSRDHFTWEDTEAFF. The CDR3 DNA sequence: TGTGCCACCAGCAGAGATCACTTTACGTGGGAAGACACTGAAGCTTTCTTT. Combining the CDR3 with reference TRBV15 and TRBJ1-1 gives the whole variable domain DAMVIQNPRYQVTQFGKPVTLSCSQTLNHNVMYWYQQKSSQAPKLLFHYYDKDFNNEADTPDNFQSRRPNTSFCFLDIRSPGLGDTAMYLCATSRDHFTWEDTEAFFGQGTRLTVV.

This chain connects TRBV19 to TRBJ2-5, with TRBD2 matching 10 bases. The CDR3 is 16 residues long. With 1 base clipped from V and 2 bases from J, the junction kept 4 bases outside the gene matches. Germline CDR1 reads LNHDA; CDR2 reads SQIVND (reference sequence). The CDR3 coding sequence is TGTGCCAGTAGTATAGGGCTAGCGGGAGTACAAGAGACCCAGTACTTC. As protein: CASSIGLAGVQETQYF. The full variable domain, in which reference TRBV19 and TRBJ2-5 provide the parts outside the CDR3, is DGGITQSPKYLFRKEGQNVTLSCEQNLNHDAMYWYRQDPGQGLRLIYYSQIVNDFQKGDIAEGYSVSREKKESFPLTVTSAQKNPTAFYLCASSIGLAGVQETQYFGPGTRLLVL.

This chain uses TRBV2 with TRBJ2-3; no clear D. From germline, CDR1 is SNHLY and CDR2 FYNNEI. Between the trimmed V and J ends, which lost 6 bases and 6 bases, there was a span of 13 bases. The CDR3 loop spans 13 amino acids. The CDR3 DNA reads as TGTGCCAGCAGGGGTAGGGCCGAGGATACGCAGTATTTT. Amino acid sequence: CASRGRAEDTQYF.

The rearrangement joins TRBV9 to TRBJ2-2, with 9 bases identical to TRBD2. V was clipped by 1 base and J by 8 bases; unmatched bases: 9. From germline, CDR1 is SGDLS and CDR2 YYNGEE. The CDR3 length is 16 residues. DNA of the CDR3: TGTGCCAGCAGCGTACTCGCGGGAGGGCCCGAAGGGGAGCTGTTTTTT. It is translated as CASSVLAGGPEGELFF.

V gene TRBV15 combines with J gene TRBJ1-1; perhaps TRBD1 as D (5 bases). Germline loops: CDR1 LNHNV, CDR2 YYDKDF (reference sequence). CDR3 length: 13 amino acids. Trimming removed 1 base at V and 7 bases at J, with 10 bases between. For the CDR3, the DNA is TGTGCCACCAGCAGAGGGGGCTATGGTGAAGCTTTCTTT. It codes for CATSRGGYGEAFF.

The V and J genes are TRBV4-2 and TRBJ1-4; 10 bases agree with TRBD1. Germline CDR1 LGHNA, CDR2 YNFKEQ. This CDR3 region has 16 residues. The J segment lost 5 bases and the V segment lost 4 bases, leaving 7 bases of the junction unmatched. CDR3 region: CASSPSQGQGNEKLFF. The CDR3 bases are TGTGCCAGCAGCCCGAGTCAGGGACAGGGGAATGAAAAACTGTTTTTT.

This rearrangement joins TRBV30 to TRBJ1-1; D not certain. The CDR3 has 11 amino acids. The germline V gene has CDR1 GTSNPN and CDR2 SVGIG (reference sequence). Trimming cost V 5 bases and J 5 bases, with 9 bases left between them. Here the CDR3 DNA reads TGTGCCTGGGAGAGAAATACTGAAGCTTTCTTT. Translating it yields CAWERNTEAFF.

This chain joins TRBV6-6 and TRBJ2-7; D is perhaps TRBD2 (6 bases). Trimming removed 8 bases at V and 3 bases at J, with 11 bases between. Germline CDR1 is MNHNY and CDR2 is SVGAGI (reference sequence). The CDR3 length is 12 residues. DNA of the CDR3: TGTGCCAGCGGAGGGACTGGCTACGAGCAGTACTTC. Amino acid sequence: CASGGTGYEQYF.

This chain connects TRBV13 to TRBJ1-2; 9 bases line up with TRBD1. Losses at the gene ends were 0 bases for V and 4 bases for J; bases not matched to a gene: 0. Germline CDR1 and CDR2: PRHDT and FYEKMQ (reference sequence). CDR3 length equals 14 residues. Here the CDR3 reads CASSLGQGAYGYTF. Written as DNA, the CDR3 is TGTGCCAGCAGCTTAGGACAGGGGGCCTATGGCTACACCTTC.

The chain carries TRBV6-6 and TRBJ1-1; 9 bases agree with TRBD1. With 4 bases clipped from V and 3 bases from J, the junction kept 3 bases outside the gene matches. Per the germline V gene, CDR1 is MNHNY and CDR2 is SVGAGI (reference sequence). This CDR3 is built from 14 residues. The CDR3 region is CASSFGTGYTEAFF. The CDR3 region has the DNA TGTGCCAGCAGTTTCGGGACAGGGTACACTGAAGCTTTCTTT.

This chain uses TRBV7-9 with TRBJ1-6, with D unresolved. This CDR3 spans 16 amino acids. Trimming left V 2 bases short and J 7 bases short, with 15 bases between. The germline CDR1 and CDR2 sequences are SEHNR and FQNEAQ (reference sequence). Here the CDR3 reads CASSLMGAVTNSPLHF. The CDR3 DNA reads TGTGCCAGCAGCTTAATGGGAGCAGTCACCAATTCACCCCTCCACTTT. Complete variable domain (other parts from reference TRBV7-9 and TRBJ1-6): DTGVSQNPRHKITKRGQNVTFRCDPISEHNRLYWYRQTLGQGPEFLTYFQNEAQLEKSRLLSDRFSAERPKGSFSTLEIQRTEQGDSAMYLCASSLMGAVTNSPLHFGNGTRLTVT.